This TCR beta chain appears in the sequencing data of a study of blood T cells in healthy people across ages. It was with a sample-barcoded 5' primer and a J-beta primer mix that a second PCR of roughly 7 to 12 cycles was run. From the 5' RACE reads, TCRdb called clonotypes with MiXCR, one entry per CDR3 protein. The repertoire has about 600,000 distinct CDR3 sequences, around 48% of them found once; the top ten carry approximately 23%. This clonotype was seen once. The antigen is unknown. Study-wide results and limits: Leaving the PBMCs unsorted stopped any conclusive comparison of naive versus antigen-experienced cells.

The CDR3 totals 15 residues. Germline CDR1 and CDR2: SGHRS and YFSETQ. Trimming pared 1 base from V and 11 bases from J, leaving 21 bases between. The sequence was collected from an elderly man in good health. The source material was blood. The chain couples TRBV5-1 to TRBJ2-5; D might be TRBD1 (6 bases). The CDR3 region has the DNA TGCGCCAGCAGCTTGACGAGGTCAGGACAGAATTATCAGTACTTC. This codes for CASSLTRSGQNYQYF.